This TCR beta chain came from a study of regulatory T cells in long-lasting Graves disease. Combining iRepertoire HTBI primers with Arm-PCR of CDR3 regions, the authors built TCR beta libraries. TCRdb called the multiplex PCR reads again in MiXCR, with one record for every CDR3 protein. The sample contains a few hundred thousand distinct CDR3 sequences, around a quarter of which appear only once. CDR3 size: 14 residues. Germline assignment: CDR1 MGHDK and CDR2 SYGVNS. V trimming: 6 bases; J trimming: 3 bases; junction bases outside the gene matches: 6. Time point reported: persistent/refractory GD, antithyroid drugs over 5 years with positive TRAb. Researchers made the TCR library from RNA that was extracted from PBMCs. Roughly 10-milliliter peripheral blood samples went into EDTA tubes.

The sequence was collected from a female donor with Graves disease. J is TRBJ1-2 and V is TRBV25-1, with 8 bases that match TRBD1. The sample consisted of peripheral blood mononuclear cells (PBMCs), taken when the disease was refractory, from a patient treated with antithyroid drugs. CDR3 loop: CASSGGQGYYGYTF. The CDR3 nucleotides read TGTGCCAGCAGCGGTGGACAGGGATACTATGGCTACACCTTC.